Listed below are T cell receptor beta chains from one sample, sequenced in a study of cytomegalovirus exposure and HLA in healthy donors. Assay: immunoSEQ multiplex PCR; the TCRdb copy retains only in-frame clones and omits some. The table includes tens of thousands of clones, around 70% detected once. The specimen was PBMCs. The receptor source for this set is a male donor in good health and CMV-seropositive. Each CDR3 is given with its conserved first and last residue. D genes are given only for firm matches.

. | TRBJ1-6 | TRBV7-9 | CSSSPATGTTSSPLHF
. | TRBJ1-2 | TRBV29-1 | CSVEAQGVGYTF
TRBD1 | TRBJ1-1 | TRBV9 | CASSVGDRGAFF
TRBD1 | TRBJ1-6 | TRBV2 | CASSGQDNSPLHF
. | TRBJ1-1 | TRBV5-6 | CASSGRTGEAFF
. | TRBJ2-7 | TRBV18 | CASSPPTSRLYEQYF
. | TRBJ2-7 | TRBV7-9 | CASSAGTSYEQYF
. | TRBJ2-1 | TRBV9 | CASSVVGGAPYNEQFF
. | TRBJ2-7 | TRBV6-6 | CASWSGGEQYF
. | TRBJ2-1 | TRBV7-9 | CASSFDGGEQFF
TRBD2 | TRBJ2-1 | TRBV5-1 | CASSLTSGNNEQFF
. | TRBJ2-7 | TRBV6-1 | CASTMTTTIYGQYF
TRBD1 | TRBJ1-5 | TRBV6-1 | CASNSGTGNQPQHF